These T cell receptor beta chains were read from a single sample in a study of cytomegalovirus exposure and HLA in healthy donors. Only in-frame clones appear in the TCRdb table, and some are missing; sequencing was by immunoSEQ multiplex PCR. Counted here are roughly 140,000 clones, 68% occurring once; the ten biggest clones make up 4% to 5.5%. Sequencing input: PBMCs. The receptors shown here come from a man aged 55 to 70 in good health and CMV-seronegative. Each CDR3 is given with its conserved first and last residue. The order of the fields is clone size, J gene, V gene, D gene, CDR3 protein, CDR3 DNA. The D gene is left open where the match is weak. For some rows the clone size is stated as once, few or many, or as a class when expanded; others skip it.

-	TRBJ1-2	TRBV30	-	CAWGGNYGYTF	TGTGCCTGGGGGGGGAACTATGGCTACACCTTC
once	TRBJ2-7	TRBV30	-	CAWSPEREQYF	TGTGCCTGGAGTCCCGAGAGGGAGCAGTACTTC
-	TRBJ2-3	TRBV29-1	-	CSVTPSRTDTQYF	TGCAGCGTGACACCGTCCCGCACAGATACGCAGTATTTT
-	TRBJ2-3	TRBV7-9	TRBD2	CASSSGLAGEVDTQYF	TGTGCCAGCAGCTCCGGACTAGCGGGAGAAGTCGATACGCAGTATTTT
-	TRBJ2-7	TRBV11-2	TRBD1	CASRDGTGGINEQYF	TGTGCCAGCAGAGATGGGACAGGGGGCATCAACGAGCAGTACTTC
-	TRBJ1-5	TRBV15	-	CATSREQGNQPQHF	TGTGCCACCAGCAGAGAACAGGGCAATCAGCCCCAGCATTTT
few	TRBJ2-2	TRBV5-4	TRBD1	CASSPTGVNTGELFF	TGTGCCAGCAGCCCGACAGGGGTTAACACCGGGGAGCTGTTTTTT
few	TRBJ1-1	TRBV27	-	CASSLVGTREALF	TGTGCCAGCAGTTTAGTGGGCACCAGGGAGGCTCTCTTT
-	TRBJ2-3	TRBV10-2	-	CASSDVVMADTQYF	TGCGCCAGCAGTGACGTAGTAATGGCAGATACGCAGTATTTT
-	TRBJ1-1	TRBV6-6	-	CASSYPSAGSNTEAFF	TGTGCCAGCAGTTACCCCAGCGCGGGGTCGAACACTGAAGCTTTCTTT
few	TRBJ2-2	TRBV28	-	CASSSPGTPTGELFF	TGTGCCAGCAGTTCCCCCGGGACACCTACCGGGGAGCTGTTTTTT
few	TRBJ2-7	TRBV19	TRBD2	CASSMVGPGLAGGPYRNEQYF	TGTGCCAGTAGTATGGTTGGCCCTGGACTAGCGGGAGGGCCTTACCGGAACGAGCAGTACTTC
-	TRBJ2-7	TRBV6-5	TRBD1	CASSYYAGQEYEQYF	TGTGCCAGCAGTTACTACGCCGGACAGGAATACGAGCAGTACTTC
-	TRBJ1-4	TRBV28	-	CASSQTGATNEKLFF	TGTGCCAGCAGTCAAACCGGGGCAACTAATGAAAAACTGTTTTTT
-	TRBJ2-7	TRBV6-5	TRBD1	CASSRRQGGEQYF	TGTGCCAGCAGCCGGAGACAGGGTGGCGAGCAGTACTTC
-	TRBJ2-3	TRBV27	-	CASSLYSDSGSTDTQYF	TGTGCCAGCAGTTTATACTCCGATAGCGGTAGCACAGATACGCAGTATTTT
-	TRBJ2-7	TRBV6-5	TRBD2	CASSEGLAGYEQYF	TGTGCCAGCAGTGAGGGACTAGCGGGTTACGAGCAGTACTTC
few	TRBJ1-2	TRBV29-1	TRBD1	CSLGQGGGYTF	TGCAGCCTGGGACAGGGGGGCGGCTACACCTTC
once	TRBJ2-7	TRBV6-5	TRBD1	CASRSDRGGTYEQYF	TGTGCCAGCAGGTCCGACAGGGGAGGAACCTACGAGCAGTACTTC
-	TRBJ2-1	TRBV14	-	CASSHLSGGYDNEQFF	TGTGCCAGCAGCCATTTATCAGGAGGGTATGACAATGAGCAGTTCTTC
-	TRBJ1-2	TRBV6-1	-	CASSEGLEGADYGYTF	TGTGCCAGCAGTGAAGGATTGGAAGGGGCGGACTATGGCTACACCTTC
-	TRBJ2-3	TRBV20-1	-	CSARGGLTQYF	TGCAGTGCTAGAGGTGGCTTGACGCAGTATTTT
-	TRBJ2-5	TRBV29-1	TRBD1	CSGSGGQETQYF	TGCAGCGGATCAGGGGGACAAGAGACCCAGTACTTC
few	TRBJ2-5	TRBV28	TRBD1	CASSGRGTGLQETQYF	TGTGCCAGCAGTGGGAGAGGGACAGGGTTACAAGAGACCCAGTACTTC
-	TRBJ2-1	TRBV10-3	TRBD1	CAISQGAGEQFF	TGTGCCATCAGCCAGGGGGCGGGGGAGCAGTTCTTC
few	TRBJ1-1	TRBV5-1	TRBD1	CASRRGQGGNTEAFF	TGCGCCAGCAGGAGGGGACAGGGGGGAAACACTGAAGCTTTCTTT
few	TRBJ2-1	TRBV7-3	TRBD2	CASSLYGGRAPNEQFF	TGTGCCAGCAGCTTATATGGCGGGAGGGCCCCCAATGAGCAGTTCTTC
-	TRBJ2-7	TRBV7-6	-	CASSLRGGQGNYEQYF	TGTGCCAGCAGCTTAAGGGGGGGGCAGGGTAACTACGAGCAGTACTTC
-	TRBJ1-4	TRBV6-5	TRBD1	CASSYSGQGDEKLFF	TGTGCCAGCAGTTACTCGGGACAGGGGGATGAAAAACTGTTTTTT
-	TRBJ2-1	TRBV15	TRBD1	CATSRQLGGTGGNEQFF	TGTGCCACCAGCAGACAACTAGGGGGGACAGGGGGCAATGAGCAGTTCTTC
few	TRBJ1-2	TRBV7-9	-	CSSSLTGNYGYTF	TGTTCCAGCAGCTTAACGGGGAACTATGGCTACACCTTC
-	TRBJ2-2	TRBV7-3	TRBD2	CASSEPKRELNGELFF	TGTGCCAGCAGCGAACCTAAGCGGGAGTTGAACGGGGAGCTGTTTTTT
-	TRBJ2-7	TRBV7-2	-	CASSQQTSGIAYEQYF	TGTGCCAGCAGCCAACAGACCTCAGGAATCGCATACGAGCAGTACTTC
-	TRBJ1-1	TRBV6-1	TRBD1	CASNQDRAGTEAFF	TGTGCCAGCAACCAGGACAGGGCAGGCACTGAAGCTTTCTTT
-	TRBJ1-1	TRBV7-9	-	CSSSLGGFEAFF	TGTTCCAGCAGCTTAGGAGGGTTTGAAGCTTTCTTT
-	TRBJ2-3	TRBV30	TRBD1	CAASSSGTGEVDTQYF	TGTGCCGCGTCCAGTTCTGGGACAGGGGAGGTAGATACGCAGTATTTT
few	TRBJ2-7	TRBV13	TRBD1	CASSRQGFSYEQYF	TGTGCCAGCAGCCGACAGGGTTTCTCCTACGAGCAGTACTTC
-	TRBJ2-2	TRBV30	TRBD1	CAALGGQGTGELFF	TGTGCCGCCCTGGGGGGACAGGGGACCGGGGAGCTGTTTTTT
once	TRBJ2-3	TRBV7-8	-	CASSPRGANTDTQYF	TGTGCCAGCAGCCCCCGGGGAGCCAACACAGATACGCAGTATTTT
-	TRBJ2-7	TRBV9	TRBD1	CASSVGGTGVYEQYF	TGTGCCAGCAGCGTAGGTGGGACAGGGGTCTACGAGCAGTACTTC